The clone carrying this TCR beta chain occurred once. Living in 24 US areas, the participants were between about 18 and 100 years of age. CDR3 size: 13 residues. Germline V lookup: CDR1 SGHNT, CDR2 YYREEE (reference sequence). V gave up 4 bases and J gave up 4 bases; unmatched junction bases: 4. The data derive from a study of blood T cell repertoires in COVID-19. Study-level background: Symptom resolution, clearance, or two negative PCRs marked the recovered donors of Cohort 3.

Method: immunoSEQ multiplex PCR; TCRdb's copy keeps in-frame clones and lacks some. The table lists over 110,000 clones, under 90% of them singletons. This sequence joins TRBV5-4 and TRBJ1-1; 7 bases map to TRBD1. The source material was PBMCs or T cells enriched from blood (not recorded which). The receptor's source is a man aged 45 to 65 in a cohort exposed to, infected with or recovered from COVID-19 (not recorded which). The CDR3 coding sequence is TGTGCCAGCAGCCAGACAGGGATCACTGAAGCTTTCTTT. This codes for CASSQTGITEAFF.